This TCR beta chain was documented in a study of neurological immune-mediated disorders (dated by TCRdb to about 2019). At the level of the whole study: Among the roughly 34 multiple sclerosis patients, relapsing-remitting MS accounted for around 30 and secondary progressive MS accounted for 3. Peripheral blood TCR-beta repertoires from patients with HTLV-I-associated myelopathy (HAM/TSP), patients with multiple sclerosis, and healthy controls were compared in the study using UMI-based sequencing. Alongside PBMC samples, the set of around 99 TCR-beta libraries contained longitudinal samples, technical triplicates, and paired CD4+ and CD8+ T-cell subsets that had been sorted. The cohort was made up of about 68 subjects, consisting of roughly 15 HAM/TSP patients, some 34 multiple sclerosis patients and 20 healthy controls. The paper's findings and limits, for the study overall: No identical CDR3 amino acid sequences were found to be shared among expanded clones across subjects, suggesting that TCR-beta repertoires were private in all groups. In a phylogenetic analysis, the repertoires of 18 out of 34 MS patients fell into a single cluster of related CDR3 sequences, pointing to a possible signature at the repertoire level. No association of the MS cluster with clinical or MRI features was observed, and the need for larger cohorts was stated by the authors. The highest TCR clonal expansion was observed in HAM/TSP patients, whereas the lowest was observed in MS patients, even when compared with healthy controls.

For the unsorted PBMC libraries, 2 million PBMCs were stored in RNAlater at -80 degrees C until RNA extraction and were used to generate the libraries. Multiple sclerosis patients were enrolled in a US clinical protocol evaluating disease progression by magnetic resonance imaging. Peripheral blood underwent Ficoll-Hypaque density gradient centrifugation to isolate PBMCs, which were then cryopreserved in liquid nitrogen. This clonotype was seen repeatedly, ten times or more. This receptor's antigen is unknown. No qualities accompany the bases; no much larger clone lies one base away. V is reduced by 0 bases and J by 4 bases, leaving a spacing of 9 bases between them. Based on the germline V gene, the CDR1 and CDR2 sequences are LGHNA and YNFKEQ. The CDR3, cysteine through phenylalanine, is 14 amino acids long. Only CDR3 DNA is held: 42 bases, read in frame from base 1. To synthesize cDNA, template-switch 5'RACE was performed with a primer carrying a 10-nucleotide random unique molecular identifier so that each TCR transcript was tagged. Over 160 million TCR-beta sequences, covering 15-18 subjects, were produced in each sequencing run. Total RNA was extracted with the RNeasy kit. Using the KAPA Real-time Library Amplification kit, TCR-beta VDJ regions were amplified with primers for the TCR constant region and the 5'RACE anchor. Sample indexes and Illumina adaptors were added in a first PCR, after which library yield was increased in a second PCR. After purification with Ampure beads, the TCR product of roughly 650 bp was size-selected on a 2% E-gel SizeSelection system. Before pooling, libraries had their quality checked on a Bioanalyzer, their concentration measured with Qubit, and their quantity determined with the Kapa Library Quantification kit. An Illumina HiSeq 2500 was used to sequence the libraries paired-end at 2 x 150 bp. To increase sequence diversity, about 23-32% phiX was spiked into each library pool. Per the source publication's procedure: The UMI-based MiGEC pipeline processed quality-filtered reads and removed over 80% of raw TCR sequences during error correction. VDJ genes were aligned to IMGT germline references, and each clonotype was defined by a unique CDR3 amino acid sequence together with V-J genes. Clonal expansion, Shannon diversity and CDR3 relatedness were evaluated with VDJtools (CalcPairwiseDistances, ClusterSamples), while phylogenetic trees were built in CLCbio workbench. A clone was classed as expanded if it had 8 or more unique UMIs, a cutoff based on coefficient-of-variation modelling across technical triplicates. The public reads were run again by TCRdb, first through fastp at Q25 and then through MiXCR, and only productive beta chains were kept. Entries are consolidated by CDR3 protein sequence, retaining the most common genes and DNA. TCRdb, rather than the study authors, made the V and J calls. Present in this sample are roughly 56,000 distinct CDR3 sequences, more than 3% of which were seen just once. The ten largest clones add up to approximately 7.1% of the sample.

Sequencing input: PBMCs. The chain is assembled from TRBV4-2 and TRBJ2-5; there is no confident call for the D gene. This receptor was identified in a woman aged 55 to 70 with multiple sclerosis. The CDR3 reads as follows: CASSQDKGGETQYF. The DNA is TGTGCCAGCAGCCAAGATAAGGGCGGAGAGACCCAGTACTTC.